This TCR beta chain was sequenced for a study of immune heterogeneity within non-small cell lung tumors (dated by TCRdb to between 2017 and 2018). In terms of the full investigation: By histology, the tumors included roughly 9 non-squamous carcinomas, a few squamous cell carcinomas and 1 tumor not otherwise specified. To look at intratumoral immune heterogeneity, the study ran whole-exome sequencing, RNA-seq and TCR beta repertoire sequencing on several spatially distinct regions taken from every NSCLC tumor. TCR repertoires were analyzed from 60 or so tumor loci of 15 or so patients, while transcriptome data covered only 40 to 50 loci from approximately 11 patients. For mutant peptides 8 to 11 amino acids long, netMHCpan-3.0 predicted neoantigen binding to the HLA alleles of each patient.

Study-wide conclusions, independent of this receptor: A moderate positive correlation (R 0.3 to 0.35), which was statistically significant, linked local T-cell repertoire clonality to local tumor mutational burden. Within a given patient, the same dominant CDR3B clonotypes showed up repeatedly across loci, although different tumor locations also carried unique high-frequency clones. High-frequency TCR beta clonotypes were largely distinct between individual patients.

The TCR beta CDR3 region was amplified with a multiplex PCR system whose first round of approximately 10 cycles used 32 V-gene forward primers and 13 J-gene reverse primers. The first PCR round used a QIAGEN Multiplex PCR Kit, and the primer sequences were filed in Chinese patent CN105087789A. In a second PCR round, Illumina universal primers were added with the Phusion High-Fidelity PCR Kit. The TCR libraries underwent paired-end sequencing with a read length of 151 bp on the Illumina HiSeq X Ten platform. On the study's bioinformatics: Reads lacking multiplex PCR primers were removed with Cutadapt, read pairs were merged with PEAR, and CDR3 regions were called with MiXCR default settings. Shannon entropy measured repertoire diversity, while clonality was calculated as one minus the Shannon entropy divided by the ln of the count of productive unique sequences. A clonotype counted as a dominant or high-frequency T-cell clone when its frequency was 0.5% or higher. Using fastp trimming at Q25 and MiXCR clonotype assembly, TCRdb reanalyzed the public sequencing data and kept in-frame beta chains. Records with the same CDR3 protein are collapsed into one entry carrying the most frequent genes and DNA. What appears here as the V and J calls and clone size reflects TCRdb's work, not the paper's. Present in this sample are around 5,000 distinct CDR3 sequences, about 30% of which were seen just once. The ten largest clonotypes hold under 25% of the sample.

Of note for this clonotype: Its binding antigen is unknown. It has no much larger one-base neighbor in the sample; base qualities were not kept.

Genomic DNA was extracted from bulk tumor tissue and used as the TCR template, and around 600 ng gDNA was amplified per sample. During surgery, multiple biopsies were taken from each primary tumor and placed as far apart as possible within the tumor mass. The study cohort was described as untreated, and patients were newly diagnosed NSCLC cases undergoing curative surgery. The donor group was made up of 15 newly diagnosed non-small cell lung cancer patients undergoing surgery with curative intent. Two independent pathologists examined the resected tumor masses. Only high-quality DNA and RNA samples were carried forward to sequencing. Cut back by 6 bases and 0 bases, the V and J ends lie 11 bases apart. Including the terminal cysteine and phenylalanine, the CDR3 comprises 14 residues. Only the CDR3 DNA is retained, 42 bases long and in frame from the first base. From the germline V gene (reference sequence), CDR1 is DFQATT and CDR2 is SNEGSKA.

What was sequenced was lung tumor tissue. The origin of this receptor is a woman aged 50 to 60 with non-small cell lung cancer. The chain links TRBV20-1 with TRBJ1-4, and the D gene may be TRBD1, 5 bases matching. The sequenced DNA: TGCAGTGCCCGAGTGGGGGCAACTAATGAAAAACTGTTTTTT. This yields the protein CSARVGATNEKLFF.